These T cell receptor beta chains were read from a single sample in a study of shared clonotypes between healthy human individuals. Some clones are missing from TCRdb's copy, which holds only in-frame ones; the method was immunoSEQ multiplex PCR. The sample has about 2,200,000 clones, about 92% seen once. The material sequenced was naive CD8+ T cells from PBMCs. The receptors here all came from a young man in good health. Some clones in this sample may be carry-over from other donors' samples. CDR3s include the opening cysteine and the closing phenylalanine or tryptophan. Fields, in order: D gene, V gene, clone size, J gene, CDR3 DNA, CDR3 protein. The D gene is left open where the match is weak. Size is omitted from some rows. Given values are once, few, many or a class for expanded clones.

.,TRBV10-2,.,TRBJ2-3,TGCGCCAGCTATGCAGGCCAGATTTCGGATACGCAGTATTTT,CASYAGQISDTQYF
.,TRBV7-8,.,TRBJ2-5,TGTGCCAGCAGCCAGTCTTTGGAGACCCAGTACTTC,CASSQSLETQYF
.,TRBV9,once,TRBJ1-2,TGTGCCAGCAGCGGGGGGGCTAGCTATGGCTACACCTTC,CASSGGASYGYTF
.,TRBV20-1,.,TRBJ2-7,TGCAGTGCTAGAGAAGGGTGGGAGCAGTACTTC,CSAREGWEQYF
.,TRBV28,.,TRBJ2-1,TGTGCCAGCAGACAAGACAAGAGCTCCTACAATGAGCAGTTCTTC,CASRQDKSSYNEQFF
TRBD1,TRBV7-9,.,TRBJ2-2,TGTGCCAGCAGTCCCGGGACAGGTTCTAACACCGGGGAGCTGTTTTTT,CASSPGTGSNTGELFF
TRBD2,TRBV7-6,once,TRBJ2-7,TGTGCCAGCAGCTTAAATGGGGTCGGGAGGAACTACGAGCAGTACTTC,CASSLNGVGRNYEQYF
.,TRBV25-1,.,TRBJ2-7,TGTGCCAGCAGTGTAAGGCCCTACGAGCAGTACTTC,CASSVRPYEQYF
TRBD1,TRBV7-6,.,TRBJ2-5,TGTGCCAGCAGCCTAAACAGGGGGCAAGAGACCCAGTACTTC,CASSLNRGQETQYF
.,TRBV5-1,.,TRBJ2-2,TGCGCCAGCAGCTTGGAATGGGGCACCGGGGAGCTGTTTTTT,CASSLEWGTGELFF
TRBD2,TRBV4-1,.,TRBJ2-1,TGCGCCAGCAGCCGCACTAGCGGGGGGGTAGATGAGCAGTTCTTC,CASSRTSGGVDEQFF
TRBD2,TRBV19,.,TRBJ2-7,TGTGCCAGTAGTACATCTAGCGGGAGCTACGAGCAGTACTTC,CASSTSSGSYEQYF
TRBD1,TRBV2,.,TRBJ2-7,TGTGCCAGCAGTGAAGGGACAGGTTTGTACGAGCAGTACTTC,CASSEGTGLYEQYF
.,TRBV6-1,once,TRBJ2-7,TGTGCCAGCAGTGATCTTGGGAGCTCCTACGAGCAGTACTTC,CASSDLGSSYEQYF